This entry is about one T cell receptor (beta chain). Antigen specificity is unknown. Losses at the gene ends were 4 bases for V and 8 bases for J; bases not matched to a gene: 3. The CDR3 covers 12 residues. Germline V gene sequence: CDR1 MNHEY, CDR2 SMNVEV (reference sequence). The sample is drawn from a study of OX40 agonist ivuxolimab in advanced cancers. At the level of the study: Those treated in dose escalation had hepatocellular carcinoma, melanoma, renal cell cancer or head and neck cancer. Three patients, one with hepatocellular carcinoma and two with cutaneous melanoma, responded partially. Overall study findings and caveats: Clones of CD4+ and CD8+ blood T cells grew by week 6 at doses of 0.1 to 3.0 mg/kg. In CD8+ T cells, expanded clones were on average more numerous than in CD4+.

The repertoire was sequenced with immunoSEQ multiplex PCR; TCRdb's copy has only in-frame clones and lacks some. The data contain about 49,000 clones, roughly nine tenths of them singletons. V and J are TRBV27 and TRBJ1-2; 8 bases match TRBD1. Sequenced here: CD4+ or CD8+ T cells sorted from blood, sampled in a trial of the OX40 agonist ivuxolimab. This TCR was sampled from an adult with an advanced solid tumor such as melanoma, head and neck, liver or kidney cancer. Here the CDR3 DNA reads TGTGCCAGCAGTTCAACAGGGGGAGGCTACACCTTC. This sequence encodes CASSSTGGGYTF.